The subject of this entry is one T cell receptor (beta chain). Antigen specificity is unknown. The CDR3 contains 15 residues. The J segment lost 5 bases and the V segment lost 6 bases, leaving 9 bases of the junction unmatched. Germline V lookup: CDR1 ENHRY, CDR2 SYGVKD. TCRdb independently ran MiXCR on the 5' RACE reads; one entry per CDR3 protein. The sample gives roughly 150,000 distinct CDR3 sequences, around 32% of which show up once; 6% is in the top ten. The entry originates in a study of CD8 T cells in ankylosing spondylitis. Study-wide points: Made up of 7 to 9 highly homologous variants, a TCR beta motif appeared characteristic of ankylosing spondylitis blood.

The sample was synovial fluid, either unsorted or a sorted T cell fraction (not recorded which). The V call is TRBV10-3, the J call TRBJ2-7, with 11 bases matching TRBD2. The clonotype was recovered from a male donor with ankylosing spondylitis. CDR3 residues: CAISPTSGSLNEQYF. The CDR3 DNA reads as TGTGCCATCAGCCCAACTAGCGGGAGTCTCAACGAGCAGTACTTC.